This T cell receptor (beta chain) appears in the sequencing data of a study of CD8+ T cells in alopecia areata. This sample's treatment: oral pan-JAK inhibitor, 5-10 mg twice daily. Extracted from the samples, RNA was reverse transcribed into cDNA to serve as the sequencing template. Repertoires were generated with immunoSEQ multiplex PCR, while TCRdb's copy carries only in-frame clones and drops some. The table includes about 300,000 clones, about 62% detected once. This clone was found a few times. Germline loops: CDR1 SQVTM, CDR2 ANQGSEA. The CDR3 runs to 12 residues. Trimming removed 5 bases from V and 2 bases from J, with 9 bases in between.

The sample in question was CD4+ T cells sorted from blood, obtained at week 24, from a patient treated with tofacitinib. This chain connects TRBV29-1 to TRBJ1-2; D remains unclear. The sequence derives from a human donor with alopecia areata. The CDR3 sequence: CSVRVTNYGYTF. The CDR3 region has the DNA TGCAGCGTTCGGGTCACGAACTATGGCTACACCTTC.